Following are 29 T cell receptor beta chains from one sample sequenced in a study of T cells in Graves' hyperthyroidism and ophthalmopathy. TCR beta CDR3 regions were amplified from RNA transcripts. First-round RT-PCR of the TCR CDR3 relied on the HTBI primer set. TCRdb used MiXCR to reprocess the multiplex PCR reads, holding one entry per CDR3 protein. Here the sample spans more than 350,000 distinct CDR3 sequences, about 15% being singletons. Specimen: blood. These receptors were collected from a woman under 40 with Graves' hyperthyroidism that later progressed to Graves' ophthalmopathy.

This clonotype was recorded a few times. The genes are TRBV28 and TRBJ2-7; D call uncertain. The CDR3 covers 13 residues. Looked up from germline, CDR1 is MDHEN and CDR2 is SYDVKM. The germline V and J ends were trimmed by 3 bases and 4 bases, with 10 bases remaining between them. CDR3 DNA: TGTGCCAGCAGTTTTGGGGTCGGGTACGAGCAGTACTTC. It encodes CASSFGVGYEQYF.

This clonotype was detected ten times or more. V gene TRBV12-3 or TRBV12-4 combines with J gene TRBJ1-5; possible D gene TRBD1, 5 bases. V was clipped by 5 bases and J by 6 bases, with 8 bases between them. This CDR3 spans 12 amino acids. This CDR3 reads CASSPGIQPQHF. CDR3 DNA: TGTGCCAGCAGTCCAGGGATTCAGCCCCAGCATTTT.

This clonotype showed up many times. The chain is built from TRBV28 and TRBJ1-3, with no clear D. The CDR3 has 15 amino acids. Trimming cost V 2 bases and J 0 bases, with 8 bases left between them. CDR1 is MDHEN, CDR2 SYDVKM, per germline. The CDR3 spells CASSLTVGSGNTIYF. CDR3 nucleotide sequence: TGTGCCAGCAGTTTAACGGTCGGCTCTGGAAACACCATATATTTT.

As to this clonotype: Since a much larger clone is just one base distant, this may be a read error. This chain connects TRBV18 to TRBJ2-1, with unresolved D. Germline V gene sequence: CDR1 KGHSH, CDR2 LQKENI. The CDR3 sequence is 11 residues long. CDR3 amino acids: CASVRNNGQFF. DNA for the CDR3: TGTGCCAGCGTCAGAAACAATGGGCAGTTCTTC. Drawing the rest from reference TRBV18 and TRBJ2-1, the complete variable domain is NAGVMQNPRHLVRRRGQEARLRCSPMKGHSHVYWYRQLPEEGLKFMVYLQKENIIDESGMPKERFSAEFPKEGPSILRIQQVVRGDSAAYFCASVRNNGQFFGPGTRLTVL.

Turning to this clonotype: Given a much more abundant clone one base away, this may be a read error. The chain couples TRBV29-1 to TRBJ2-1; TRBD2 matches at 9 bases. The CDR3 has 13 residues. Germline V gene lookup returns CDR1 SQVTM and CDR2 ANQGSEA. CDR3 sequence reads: CRAATSGYNEQFF. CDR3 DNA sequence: TGCAGGGCAGCGACTAGCGGATACAATGAGCAGTTCTTC.

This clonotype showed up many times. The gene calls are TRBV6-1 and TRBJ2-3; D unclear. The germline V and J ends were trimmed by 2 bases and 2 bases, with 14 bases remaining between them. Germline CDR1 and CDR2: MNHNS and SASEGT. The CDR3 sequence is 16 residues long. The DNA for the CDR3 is TGTGCCAGCAGTGAAAAGTCCCATGGGTTCACAGATACGCAGTATTTT. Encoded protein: CASSEKSHGFTDTQYF.

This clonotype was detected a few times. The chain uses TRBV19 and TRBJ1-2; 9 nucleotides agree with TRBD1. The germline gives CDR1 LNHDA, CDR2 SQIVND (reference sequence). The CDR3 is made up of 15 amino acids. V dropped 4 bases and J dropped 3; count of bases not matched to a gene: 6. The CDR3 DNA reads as TGTGCCAGTAGTAGGGACAGGGATTCGGACTATGGCTACACCTTC. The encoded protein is CASSRDRDSDYGYTF. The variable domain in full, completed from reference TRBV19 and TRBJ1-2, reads DGGITQSPKYLFRKEGQNVTLSCEQNLNHDAMYWYRQDPGQGLRLIYYSQIVNDFQKGDIAEGYSVSREKKESFPLTVTSAQKNPTAFYLCASSRDRDSDYGYTFGSGTRLTVV.

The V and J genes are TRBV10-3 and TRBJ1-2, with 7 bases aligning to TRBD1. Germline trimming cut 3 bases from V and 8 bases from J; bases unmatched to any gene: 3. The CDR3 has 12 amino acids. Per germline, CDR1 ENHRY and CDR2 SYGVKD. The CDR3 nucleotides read TGTGCCATCAGTGAAGGGGGCGGCGGCTACACCTTC. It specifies CAISEGGGGYTF.

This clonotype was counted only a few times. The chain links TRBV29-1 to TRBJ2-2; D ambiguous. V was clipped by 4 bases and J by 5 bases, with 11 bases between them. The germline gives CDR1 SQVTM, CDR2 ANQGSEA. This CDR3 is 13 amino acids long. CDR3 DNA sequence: TGCAGCGTTGTCTACATACTTACCGGGGAGCTGTTTTTT. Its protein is CSVVYILTGELFF.

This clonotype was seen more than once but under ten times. For the CDR3, the DNA is TGTGCCAGCAGTTTATTTGGCGGGGGGGCTTACAATGAGCAGTTCTTC. This sequence encodes CASSLFGGGAYNEQFF. The rearrangement links TRBV28 to TRBJ2-1, with 9 bases aligning to TRBD2. Trimming cost V 1 base and J 4 bases; bases outside gene matches: 5. From germline, CDR1 is MDHEN and CDR2 SYDVKM. The CDR3 is made up of 16 amino acids.

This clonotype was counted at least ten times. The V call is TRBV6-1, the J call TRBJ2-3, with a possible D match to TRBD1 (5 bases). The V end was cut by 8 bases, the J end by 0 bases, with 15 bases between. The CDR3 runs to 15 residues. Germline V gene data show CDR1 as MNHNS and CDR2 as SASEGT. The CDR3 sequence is CASRTPDRSTDTQYF. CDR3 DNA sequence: TGTGCCAGCCGCACCCCCGACAGAAGCACAGATACGCAGTATTTT.

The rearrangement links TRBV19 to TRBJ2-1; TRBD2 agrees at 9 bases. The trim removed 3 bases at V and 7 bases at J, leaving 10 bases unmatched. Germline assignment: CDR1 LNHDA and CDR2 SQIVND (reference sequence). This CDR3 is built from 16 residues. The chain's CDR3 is CASSINLAGLGNEQFF. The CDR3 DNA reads TGTGCCAGTAGTATCAATCTAGCGGGGTTGGGGAATGAGCAGTTCTTC.

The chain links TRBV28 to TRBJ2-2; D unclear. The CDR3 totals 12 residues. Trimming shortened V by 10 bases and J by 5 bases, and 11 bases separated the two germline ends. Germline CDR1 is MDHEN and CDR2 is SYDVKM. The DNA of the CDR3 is TGTGCCACGTCCCCCGGGACCGGGGAGCTGTTTTTT. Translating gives CATSPGTGELFF.

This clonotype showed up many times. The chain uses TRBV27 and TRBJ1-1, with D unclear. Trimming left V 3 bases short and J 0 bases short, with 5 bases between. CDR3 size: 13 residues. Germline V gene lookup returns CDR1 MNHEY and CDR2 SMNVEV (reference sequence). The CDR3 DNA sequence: TGTGCCAGCAGTTTTTCGCTGAACACTGAAGCTTTCTTT. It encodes CASSFSLNTEAFF.

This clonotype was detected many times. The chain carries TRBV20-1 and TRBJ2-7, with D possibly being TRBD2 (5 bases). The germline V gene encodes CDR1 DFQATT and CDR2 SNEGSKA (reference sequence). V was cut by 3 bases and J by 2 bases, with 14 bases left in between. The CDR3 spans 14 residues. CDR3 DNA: TGCAGTGCTAGTTATCGGGGTTCACCCTACGAGCAGTACTTC. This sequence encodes CSASYRGSPYEQYF.

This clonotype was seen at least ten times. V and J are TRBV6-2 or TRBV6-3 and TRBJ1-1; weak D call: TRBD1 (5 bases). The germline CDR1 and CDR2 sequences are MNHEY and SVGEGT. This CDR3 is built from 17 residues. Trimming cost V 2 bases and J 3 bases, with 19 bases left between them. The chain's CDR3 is CASSYTPWGGRDTEAFF. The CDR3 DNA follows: TGTGCCAGCAGTTACACGCCATGGGGGGGAAGGGACACTGAAGCTTTCTTT.

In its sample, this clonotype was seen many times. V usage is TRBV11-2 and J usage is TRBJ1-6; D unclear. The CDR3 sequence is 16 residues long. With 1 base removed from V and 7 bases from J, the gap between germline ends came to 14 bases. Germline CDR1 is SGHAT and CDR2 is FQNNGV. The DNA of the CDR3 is TGTGCCAGCAGCTTAGTTGGCGGACGGATCAATTCACCCCTCCACTTT. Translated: CASSLVGGRINSPLHF.

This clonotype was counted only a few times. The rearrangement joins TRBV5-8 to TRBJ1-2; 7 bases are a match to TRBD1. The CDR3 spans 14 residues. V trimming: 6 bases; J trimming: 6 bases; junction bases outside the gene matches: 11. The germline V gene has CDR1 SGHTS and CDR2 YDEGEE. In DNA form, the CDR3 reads TGTGCCAGCACCGCCCGCTACACAGGGGATGGCTACACCTTC. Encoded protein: CASTARYTGDGYTF. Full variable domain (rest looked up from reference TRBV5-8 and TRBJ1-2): EAGVTQSPTHLIKTRGQQATLRCSPISGHTSVYWYQQALGLGLQFLLWYDEGEERNRGNFPPRFSGRQFPNYSSELNVNALELEDSALYLCASTARYTGDGYTFGSGTRLTVV.

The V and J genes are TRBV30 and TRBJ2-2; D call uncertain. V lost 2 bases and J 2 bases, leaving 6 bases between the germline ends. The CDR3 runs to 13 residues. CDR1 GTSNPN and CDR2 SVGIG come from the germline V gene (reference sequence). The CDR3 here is CAWSPDNTGELFF. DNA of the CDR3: TGTGCCTGGAGTCCAGATAACACCGGGGAGCTGTTTTTT.

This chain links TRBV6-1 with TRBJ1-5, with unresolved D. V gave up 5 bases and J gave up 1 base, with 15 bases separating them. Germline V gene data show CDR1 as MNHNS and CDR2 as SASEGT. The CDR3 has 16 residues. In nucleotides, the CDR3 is TGTGCCAGCAGTTCAAAAGGTGGGCCCAGCAATCAGCCCCAGCATTTT. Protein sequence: CASSSKGGPSNQPQHF.

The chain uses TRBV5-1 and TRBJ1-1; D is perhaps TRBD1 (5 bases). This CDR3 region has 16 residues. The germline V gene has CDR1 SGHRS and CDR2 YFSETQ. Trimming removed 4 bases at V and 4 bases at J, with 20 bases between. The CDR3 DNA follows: TGCGCCAGCAGCGCCTTAGAAACAGGACTAGTCACTGAAGCTTTCTTT. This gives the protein CASSALETGLVTEAFF.

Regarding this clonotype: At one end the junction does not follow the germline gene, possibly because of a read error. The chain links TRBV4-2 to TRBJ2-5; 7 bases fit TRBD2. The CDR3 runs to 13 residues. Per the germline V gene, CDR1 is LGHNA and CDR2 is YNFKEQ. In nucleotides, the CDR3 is TGTGCCAGCAGACCCACAGACCGGGACTACCAAGACTTC. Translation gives CASRPTDRDYQDF.

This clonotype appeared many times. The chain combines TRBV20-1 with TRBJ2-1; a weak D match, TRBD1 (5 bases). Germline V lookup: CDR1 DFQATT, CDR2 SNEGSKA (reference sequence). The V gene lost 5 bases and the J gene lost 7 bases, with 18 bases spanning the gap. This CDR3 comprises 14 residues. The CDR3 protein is CSAVDPWGLNEQFF. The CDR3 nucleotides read TGCAGTGCTGTTGACCCCTGGGGCTTAAATGAGCAGTTCTTC.

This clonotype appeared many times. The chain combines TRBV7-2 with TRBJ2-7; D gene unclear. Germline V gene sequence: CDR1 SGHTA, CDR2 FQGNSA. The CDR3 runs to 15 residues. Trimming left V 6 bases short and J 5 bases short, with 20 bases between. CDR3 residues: CASRVMQSSPDEQYF. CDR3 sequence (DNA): TGTGCCAGCAGAGTGATGCAGTCTTCTCCTGACGAGCAGTACTTC.

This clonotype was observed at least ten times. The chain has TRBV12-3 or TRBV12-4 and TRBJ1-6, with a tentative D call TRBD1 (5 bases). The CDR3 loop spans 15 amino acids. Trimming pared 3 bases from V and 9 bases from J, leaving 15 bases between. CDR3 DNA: TGTGCCAGCAGTTTCCTCGTGGGGGGAGGTTCACCCCTCCACTTT. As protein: CASSFLVGGGSPLHF.

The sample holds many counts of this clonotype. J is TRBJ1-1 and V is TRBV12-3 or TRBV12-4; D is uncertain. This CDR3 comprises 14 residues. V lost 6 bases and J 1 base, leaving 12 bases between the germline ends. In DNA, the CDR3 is TGTGCCAGCAGATGGACGGGAAAGAACACTGAAGCTTTCTTT. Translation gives CASRWTGKNTEAFF.

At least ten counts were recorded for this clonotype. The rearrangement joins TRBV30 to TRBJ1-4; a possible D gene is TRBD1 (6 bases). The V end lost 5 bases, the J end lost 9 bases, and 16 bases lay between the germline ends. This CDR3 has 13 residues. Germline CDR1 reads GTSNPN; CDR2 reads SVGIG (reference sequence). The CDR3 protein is CAWAGDNHQKLFF. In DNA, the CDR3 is TGTGCCTGGGCTGGGGACAACCACCAAAAACTGTTTTTT.

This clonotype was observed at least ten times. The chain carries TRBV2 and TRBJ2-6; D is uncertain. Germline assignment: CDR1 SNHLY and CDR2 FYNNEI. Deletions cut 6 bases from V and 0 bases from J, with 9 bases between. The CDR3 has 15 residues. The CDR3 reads CASRADFSGANVLTF. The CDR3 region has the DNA TGTGCCAGCAGGGCAGACTTCTCTGGGGCCAACGTCCTGACTTTC.

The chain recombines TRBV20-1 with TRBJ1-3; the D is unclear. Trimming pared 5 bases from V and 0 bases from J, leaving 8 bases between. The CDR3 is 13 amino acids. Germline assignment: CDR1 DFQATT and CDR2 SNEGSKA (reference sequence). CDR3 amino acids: CSAPDTSGNTIYF. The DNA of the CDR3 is TGCAGTGCTCCTGACACCTCTGGAAACACCATATATTTT.